What follows are 2 T cell receptor beta chains derived from one specimen sequenced in a study of CD8+ T cells in alopecia areata. Extracted RNA was reverse transcribed into cDNA, the sequencing template. Produced via immunoSEQ multiplex PCR; TCRdb's table is partial and in-frame only. The sample contains about 190,000 clones, roughly three fifths of which appear only once. Regarding treatment: oral pan-JAK inhibitor, 5-10 mg twice daily. Here the sequenced sample was CD4+ T cells sorted from blood, taken at week 4, from a patient treated with tofacitinib. Every receptor here comes from a human donor with alopecia areata.

This chain joins TRBV15 and TRBJ1-5; D not resolved. The germline gives CDR1 LNHNV, CDR2 YYDKDF (reference sequence). This CDR3 region has 15 residues. V was cut by 0 bases and J by 7 bases, with 13 bases left in between. Here the CDR3 reads CATSRDNANPQPQHF. The CDR3 region has the DNA TGTGCCACCAGCAGAGATAACGCCAACCCCCAGCCCCAGCATTTT.

J is TRBJ2-5 and V is TRBV2, with D maybe TRBD1 (6 bases). V lost 4 bases and J lost 1, with 7 bases in between. The germline gives CDR1 SNHLY, CDR2 FYNNEI. This CDR3 spans 13 amino acids. CDR3 sequence: CASSGDTQETQYF. The CDR3 bases are TGTGCCAGCAGTGGGGACACCCAAGAGACCCAGTACTTC.